Included here is one TCR beta chain sequence, with context. This clone was seen just once. Its antigen target is currently unknown. Base qualities are missing; no much larger clone stands one base away. V is reduced by 0 bases and J by 0 bases, leaving a spacing of 9 bases between them. The CDR3 numbers 16 residues from cysteine through phenylalanine. Only the CDR3 part of the read is kept: 48 bases, read in frame from the first base. According to the germline V gene, CDR1 reads SGHVS and CDR2 reads FNYEAQ. This specimen belongs to a study of blood T cell repertoires in COVID-19 (TCRdb year 2020). Notes on the research overall: Samples from collaborators originated in the United States, Italy and Spain and spanned both the acute and convalescent phases of COVID-19. The material from the prospective study consisted of cDNA or gDNA derived from T cells, B-cell-depleted T cells, or PBMCs. The dataset comprised deeply sampled blood TCRbeta repertoires from subjects exposed to, actively infected with, or recovered from COVID-19. The repertoires were released in a freely available public database meant as a resource for research on the immune response to SARS-CoV-2. Samples were obtained from the ongoing ImmuneRACE study (first 160 participants) and from over 1,000 subjects provided by 6 global collaborators. The sample metadata nearly always contained a de-identified subject ID, COVID-19 status, age in years and sex. Where available, HLA class I and class II types were obtained from metadata supplied by the sample provider rather than from assay-based typing. Results and caveats for the whole study, not just this receptor: The amount of clinical and demographic metadata varied by source and participant and was provided uncurated.

The immunoSEQ Assay, a bias-controlled multiplex PCR, was used to amplify TCRbeta CDR3 regions from genomic DNA. The study's own analysis went as follows. The number of nucleated cells in each sample was estimated from the amplification of reference gene primers within the assay. To quantify the absolute abundance of each unique TCRbeta CDR3 rearrangement, sequence reads were collapsed and filtered. Productive Simpson clonality was computed per sample as the square root of Simpson's diversity index over productive rearrangements. TCRdb took over this immuneACCESS table, retaining in-frame rearrangements with V and J assigned. Such tables are incomplete; in checked studies, under half of the missing clones stem from an unresolved V gene, and the remainder is unexplained. That table is the source of V, J and clone size, and D and trimming were worked out from the DNA. This sample comprises approximately 77,000 clones, roughly 88% of them detected only once. The ten largest clonotypes hold less than 9% of the sample.

Each collaborating institution followed its own protocols to collect whole blood in K2EDTA tubes. For TCRbeta analysis, collaborators shipped samples in one of three forms: frozen whole blood, isolated PBMCs, or DNA extracted from either of those sample types. The receptor was derived from a woman of 80 years or more with acute or convalescent COVID-19. The sequence joins TRBV7-6 to TRBJ2-1; 6 matching bases give a weak D call of TRBD1. Material: peripheral blood. CDR3 loop: CASSLATGFSYNEQFF. The bases are TGTGCCAGCAGCTTAGCAACAGGGTTCTCCTACAATGAGCAGTTCTTC.